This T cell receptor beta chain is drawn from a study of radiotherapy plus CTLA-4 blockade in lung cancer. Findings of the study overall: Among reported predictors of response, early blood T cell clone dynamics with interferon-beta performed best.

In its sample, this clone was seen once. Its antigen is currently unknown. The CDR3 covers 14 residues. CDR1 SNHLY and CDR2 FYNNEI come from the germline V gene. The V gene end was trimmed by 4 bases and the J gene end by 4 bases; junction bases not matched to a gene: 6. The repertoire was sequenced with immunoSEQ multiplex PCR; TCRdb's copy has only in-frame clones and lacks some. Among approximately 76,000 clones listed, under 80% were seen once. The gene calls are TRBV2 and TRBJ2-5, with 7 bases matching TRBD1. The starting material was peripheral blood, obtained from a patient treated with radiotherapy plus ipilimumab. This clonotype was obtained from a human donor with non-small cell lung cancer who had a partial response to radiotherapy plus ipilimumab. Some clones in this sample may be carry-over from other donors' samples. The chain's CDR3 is CASSGQGVVETQYF. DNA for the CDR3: TGTGCCAGCAGTGGGCAGGGGGTCGTAGAGACCCAGTACTTC.